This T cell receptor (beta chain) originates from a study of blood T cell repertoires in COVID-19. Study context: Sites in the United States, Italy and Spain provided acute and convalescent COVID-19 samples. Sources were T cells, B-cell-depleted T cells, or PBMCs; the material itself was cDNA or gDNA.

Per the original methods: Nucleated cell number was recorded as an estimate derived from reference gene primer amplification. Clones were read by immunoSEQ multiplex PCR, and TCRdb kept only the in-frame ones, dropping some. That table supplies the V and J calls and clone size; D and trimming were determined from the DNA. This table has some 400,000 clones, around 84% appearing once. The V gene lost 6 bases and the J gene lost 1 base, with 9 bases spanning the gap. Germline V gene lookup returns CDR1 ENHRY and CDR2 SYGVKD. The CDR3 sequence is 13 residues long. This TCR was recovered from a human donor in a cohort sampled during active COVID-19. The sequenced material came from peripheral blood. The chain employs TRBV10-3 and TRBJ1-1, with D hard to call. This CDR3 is CAIRPAGNTEAFF. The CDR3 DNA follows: TGTGCCATCAGGCCCGCAGGGAACACTGAAGCTTTCTTT.